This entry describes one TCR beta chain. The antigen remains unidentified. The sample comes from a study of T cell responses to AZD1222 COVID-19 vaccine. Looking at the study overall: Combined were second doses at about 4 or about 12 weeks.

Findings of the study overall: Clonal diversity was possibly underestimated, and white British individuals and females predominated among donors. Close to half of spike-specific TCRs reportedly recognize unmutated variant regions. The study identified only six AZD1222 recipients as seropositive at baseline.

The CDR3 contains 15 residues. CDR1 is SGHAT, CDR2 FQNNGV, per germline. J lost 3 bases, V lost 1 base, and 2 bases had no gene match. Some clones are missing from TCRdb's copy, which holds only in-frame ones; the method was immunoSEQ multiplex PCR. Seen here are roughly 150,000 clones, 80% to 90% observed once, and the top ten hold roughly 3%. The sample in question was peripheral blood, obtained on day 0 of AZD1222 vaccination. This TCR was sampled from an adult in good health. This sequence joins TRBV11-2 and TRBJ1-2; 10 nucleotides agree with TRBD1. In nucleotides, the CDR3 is TGTGCCAGCAGCTTAGTGGACAGGGGGTACTATGGCTACACCTTC. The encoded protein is CASSLVDRGYYGYTF. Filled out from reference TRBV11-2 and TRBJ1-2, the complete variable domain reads EAGVAQSPRYKIIEKRQSVAFWCNPISGHATLYWYQQILGQGPKLLIQFQNNGVVDDSQLPKDRFSAERLKGVDSTLKIQPAKLEDSAVYLCASSLVDRGYYGYTFGSGTRLTVV.